The clone carrying this TCR beta chain was seen a handful of times. The antigen is undetermined. Unique molecular identifiers were incorporated during preparation of the TCRbeta library. TCRdb passed the PCR reads through MiXCR, listing each CDR3 protein once. The sample lists about a million distinct CDR3 sequences; under 30% were seen once. These data come from a study of T-cell reconstitution after alpha-beta-depleted transplantation in children. Study conclusions and caveats: Surviving thymic progenitors and recipient T cells were the source of high TCRbeta diversity at day 60 in some patients. From newly produced T cells came most of the T-cell counts and diversity one year after transplant. Reportedly, only several hundred clones from non-depleted graft cells drove alpha-beta T-cell counts at about two months.

This sequence originates from a boy under three years old who had a stem cell transplant for SCID, so the T cells may come from the graft donor. Sequenced material: PBMCs, mostly from graft donor cells, taken 360 days after TCRalphabeta/CD19-depleted stem cell transplant.

The CDR3 loop is CSVRLAGKSGELFF. The CDR3, as DNA: TGCAGCGTTCGACTAGCGGGGAAGTCCGGGGAGCTGTTTTTT. This chain uses TRBV29-1 with TRBJ2-2; 11 bases map to TRBD2. Germline V gives CDR1 SQVTM, CDR2 ANQGSEA. This CDR3 spans 14 amino acids. V trimming: 5 bases; J trimming: 6 bases; junction bases outside the gene matches: 5.